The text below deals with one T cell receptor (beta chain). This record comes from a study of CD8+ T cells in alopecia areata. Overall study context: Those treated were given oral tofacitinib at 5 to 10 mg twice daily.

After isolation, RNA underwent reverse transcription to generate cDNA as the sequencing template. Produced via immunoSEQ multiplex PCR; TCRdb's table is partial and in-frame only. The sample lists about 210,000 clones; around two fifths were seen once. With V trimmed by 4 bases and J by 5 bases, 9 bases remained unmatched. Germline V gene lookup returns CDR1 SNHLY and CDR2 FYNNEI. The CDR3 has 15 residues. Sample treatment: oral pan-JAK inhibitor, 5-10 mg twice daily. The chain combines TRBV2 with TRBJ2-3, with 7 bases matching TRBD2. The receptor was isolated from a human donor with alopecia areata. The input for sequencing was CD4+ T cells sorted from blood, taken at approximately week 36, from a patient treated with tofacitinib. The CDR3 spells CASSVRSGNRDTQYF. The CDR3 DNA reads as TGTGCCAGCAGTGTACGGAGCGGGAATCGAGATACGCAGTATTTT. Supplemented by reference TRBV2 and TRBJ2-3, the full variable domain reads EPEVTQTPSHQVTQMGQEVILRCVPISNHLYFYWYRQILGQKVEFLVSFYNNEISEKSEIFDDQFSVERPDGSNFTLKIRSTKLEDSAMYFCASSVRSGNRDTQYFGPGTRLTVL.